A selection of T cell receptor beta chains follows, all from one sample in a study of blood T cell repertoires in COVID-19. Data came from immunoSEQ multiplex PCR; TCRdb stores just in-frame clones and leaves some out. The sample lists about 52,000 clones; about 91% were seen once. The sequenced material came from peripheral blood. The source is a man in his 60s with active COVID-19. The CDR3 runs from the conserved cysteine through the conserved F or W. Each record gives: J gene, V gene, D gene, clone size, CDR3 protein, CDR3 DNA. D genes are given only for firm matches. Not every row has a clone size; where given, it reads once, few, many or a size class.

>TRBJ2-3|TRBV5-1|.|few
CASSLLPDKDTQYF
TGCGCCAGCAGCTTACTCCCCGACAAGGATACGCAGTATTTT
>TRBJ2-7|TRBV2|TRBD1|.
CASSEAFGQGLYEQYF
TGTGCCAGCAGTGAAGCGTTCGGACAGGGGCTTTACGAGCAGTACTTC
>TRBJ1-6|TRBV20-1|.|few
CSASGGDSPLHF
TGCAGTGCTAGTGGGGGGGATTCACCCCTCCACTTT
>TRBJ1-1|TRBV9|.|.
CASSEGDTEAFF
TGTGCCAGCAGCGAGGGGGACACTGAAGCTTTCTTT
>TRBJ1-1|TRBV7-2|.|.
CASSSRQAGTEAFF
TGTGCCAGCAGCTCCCGACAGGCCGGCACTGAAGCTTTCTTT
>TRBJ2-5|TRBV5-1|.|.
CASSLILRGAEGETQYF
TGCGCCAGCAGCTTAATTCTTCGGGGGGCCGAAGGGGAGACCCAGTACTTC
>TRBJ2-7|TRBV2|TRBD1|.
CASSTGTGSYEQYF
TGTGCCAGCAGTACCGGGACAGGCTCCTACGAGCAGTACTTC
>TRBJ2-3|TRBV5-1|.|.
CASSLEGSGGNTDTQYF
TGCGCCAGCAGCTTGGAGGGTAGCGGTGGTAACACAGATACGCAGTATTTT
>TRBJ2-7|TRBV6-1|TRBD1|medium-sized
CASSEATGDEQYF
TGTGCCAGCAGCGAAGCCACAGGGGACGAGCAGTACTTC
>TRBJ2-7|TRBV5-1|.|.
CANSLEWWGSYEQYF
TGCGCCAACAGCTTGGAGTGGTGGGGCTCGTACGAGCAGTACTTC
>TRBJ1-2|TRBV5-6|.|.
CASSYMDSREAYGYTF
TGTGCCAGCAGCTATATGGACAGTCGGGAGGCTTATGGCTACACCTTC
>TRBJ2-1|TRBV5-4|TRBD2|.
CASSPRTSARNEQFF
TGTGCCAGCAGCCCGAGGACTAGCGCTCGGAATGAGCAGTTCTTC
>TRBJ2-7|TRBV7-2|TRBD2|.
CASSRHPGLASFYEQYF
TGTGCCAGCAGCAGACATCCTGGACTAGCGAGTTTTTACGAGCAGTACTTC
>TRBJ2-2|TRBV6-1|.|.
CASSERLVIPLNTGELFF
TGTGCCAGCAGTGAAAGGCTAGTGATTCCCTTGAACACCGGGGAGCTGTTTTTT
>TRBJ2-7|TRBV18|.|.
CASSPGASYEQYF
TGTGCCAGCTCACCGGGGGCCTCCTACGAGCAGTACTTC
>TRBJ2-1|TRBV28|TRBD1|.
CASSFVRGQNEQFF
TGTGCCAGCAGTTTCGTCAGGGGGCAAAATGAGCAGTTCTTC
>TRBJ1-6|TRBV27|TRBD1|.
CASSRTGGDSPLHF
TGTGCCAGCAGTAGGACAGGGGGAGATTCACCCCTCCACTTT
>TRBJ2-6|TRBV4-3|.|.
CASSPTTGSSGANVLTF
TGCGCCAGCAGCCCGACCACAGGGAGCTCTGGGGCCAACGTCCTGACTTTC
>TRBJ2-5|TRBV2|TRBD2|once
CASRASLAGPLETQYF
TGTGCCAGCAGGGCCTCACTAGCGGGGCCTCTTGAGACCCAGTACTTC
>TRBJ2-5|TRBV7-8|TRBD1|.
CASSLAQRQGSQETQYF
TGTGCCAGCAGCTTAGCCCAAAGACAGGGGTCACAAGAGACCCAGTACTTC
>TRBJ2-1|TRBV19|TRBD2|.
CASRRTSAHSNEQFF
TGTGCCAGCCGGAGGACTAGCGCACACTCCAATGAGCAGTTCTTC
>TRBJ1-3|TRBV28|TRBD1|.
CASSMTGGSGNTIYF
TGTGCCAGCAGTATGACAGGGGGCAGCGGAAACACCATATATTTT
>TRBJ2-3|TRBV7-2|TRBD1|.
CASSSPGQVYGTQYF
TGTGCCAGCAGCTCTCCGGGACAGGTGTATGGCACGCAGTATTTT
>TRBJ2-4|TRBV5-6|TRBD1|.
CASSWRTGANIQYF
TGTGCCAGCAGCTGGCGGACAGGGGCAAACATTCAGTACTTC
>TRBJ2-7|TRBV5-6|TRBD1|once
CASSLGQGAHEQYF
TGTGCCAGCAGCTTGGGACAGGGGGCCCACGAGCAGTACTTC
>TRBJ1-1|TRBV7-9|TRBD1|.
CASSGQQGGEAFF
TGTGCCAGCAGCGGGCAGCAGGGGGGTGAAGCTTTCTTT
>TRBJ1-3|TRBV19|.|once
CASSILAVGNTIYF
TGTGCCAGTAGTATCTTGGCTGTTGGAAACACCATATATTTT
>TRBJ2-7|TRBV7-7|.|.
CASSPNEGPYEQYF
TGTGCCAGCAGCCCAAACGAGGGCCCCTACGAGCAGTACTTC
>TRBJ1-2|TRBV28|.|.
CASSLSGGFGYTF
TGTGCCAGCAGTTTGTCTGGCGGTTTTGGCTACACCTTC